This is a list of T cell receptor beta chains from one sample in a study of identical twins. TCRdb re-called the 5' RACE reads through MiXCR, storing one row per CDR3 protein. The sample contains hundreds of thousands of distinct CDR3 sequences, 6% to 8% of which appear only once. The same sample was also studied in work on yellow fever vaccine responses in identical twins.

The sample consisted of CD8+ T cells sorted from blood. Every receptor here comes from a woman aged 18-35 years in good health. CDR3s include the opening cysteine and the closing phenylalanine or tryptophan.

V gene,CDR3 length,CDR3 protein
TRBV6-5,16,CASSYSDTYSYNEQFF
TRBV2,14,CASSGQGTTDTQYF
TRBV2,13,CASSEGTGYEQYF
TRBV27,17,CASSFGSQRGAGNEQFF
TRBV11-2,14,CASSLEGGADTQYF
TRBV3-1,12,CASSLRDSGYTF
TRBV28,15,CASSCFDISYNEQFF
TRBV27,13,CASSLNSLYGYTF
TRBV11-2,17,CASSLGAWTSGEETQYF
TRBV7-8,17,CASRGPSGERSYNEQFF
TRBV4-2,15,CASSQELAVNYGYTF
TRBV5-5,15,CASRDTGGGGDTQYF
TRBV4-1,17,CASSQGPGAGGKNIQYF